Described below is a single T cell receptor (beta chain) sequence and its context. Likely a read error: the CDR3 ends without its conserved phenylalanine or tryptophan. These data originate in a study of molecular identifiers for immune sequencing clone quantification. TCRdb independently ran MiXCR on the PCR reads; one entry per CDR3 protein. This table has over 100,000 distinct CDR3 sequences, 30% to 45% appearing once. Germline CDR1 and CDR2: MDHEN and SYDVKM. This CDR3 contains 14 residues. The V and J ends lost 3 bases and 0 bases respectively, with 8 bases between them. The sequence was obtained from a human donor in good health. Some libraries in this study had Jurkat cell RNA spiked in. The chain couples TRBV28 to TRBJ1-1; D is undetermined. The source material was naive CD8+ T cells from blood, with Jurkat cell RNA spiked in. The subset is: FACS-sorted CD8+CD4-CCR7+CD45RA+ naive T cells. CDR3 loop: CASSFPAMNTEAFS. CDR3 sequence (DNA): TGTGCCAGCAGTTTTCCGGCGATGAACACTGAAGCTTTCTCT.